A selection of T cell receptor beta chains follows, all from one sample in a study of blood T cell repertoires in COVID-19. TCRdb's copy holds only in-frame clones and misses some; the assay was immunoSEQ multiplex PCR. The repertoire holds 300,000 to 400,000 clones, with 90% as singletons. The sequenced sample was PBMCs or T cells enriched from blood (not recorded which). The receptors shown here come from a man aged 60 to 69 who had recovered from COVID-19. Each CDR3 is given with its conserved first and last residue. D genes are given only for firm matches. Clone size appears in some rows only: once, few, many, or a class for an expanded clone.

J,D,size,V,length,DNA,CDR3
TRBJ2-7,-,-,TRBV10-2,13,TGCGCCAGCAGGAACAGCGGACCCTACGAGCAGTACTTC,CASRNSGPYEQYF
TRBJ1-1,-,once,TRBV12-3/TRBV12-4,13,TGTGCCAGCAGTTTAAGGCGGGGGGTGTCAGCTTTCTTT,CASSLRRGVSAFF
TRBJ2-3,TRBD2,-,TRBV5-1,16,TGCGCCAGCAGCAGGGGGGGACTAGACTCCACAGATACGCAGTATTTT,CASSRGGLDSTDTQYF
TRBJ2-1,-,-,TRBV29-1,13,TGCAGCGTAGTACATGGGGCGTCCCATGAGCAGTTCTTC,CSVVHGASHEQFF
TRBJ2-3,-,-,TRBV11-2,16,TGTGCCAGCAGCTTTATATCAGCGCCAAGCACAGATACGCAGTATTTT,CASSFISAPSTDTQYF
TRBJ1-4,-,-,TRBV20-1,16,TGCAGTGCTAGTCTGGCCAGGGGAGGGAGTCGCGAAAAACTGTTTTTT,CSASLARGGSREKLFF
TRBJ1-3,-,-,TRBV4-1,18,TGCGCCAGCAGCCAAGATGGGAGAGTAGGAGGCGCTGGAAACACCATATATTTT,CASSQDGRVGGAGNTIYF
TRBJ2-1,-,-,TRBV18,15,TGTGCCAGCTCACCAGTAGCGGCAACCTACAATGAGCAGTTCTTC,CASSPVAATYNEQFF
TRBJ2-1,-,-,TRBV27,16,TGTGCCAGCAGTTTATCAGCCGGTGTGGAGCAGCTTGAGCAGTTCTTC,CASSLSAGVEQLEQFF
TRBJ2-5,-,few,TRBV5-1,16,TGCGCCAGCAGCTTGGGGGACACACGGCCGGGGGAGACCCAGTACTTC,CASSLGDTRPGETQYF
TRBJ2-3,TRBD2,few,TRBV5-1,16,TGCGCCAGCAGCTCGCCGGGGGCGGGGGGGACAGATACGCAGTATTTT,CASSSPGAGGTDTQYF
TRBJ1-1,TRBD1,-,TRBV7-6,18,TGTGCCAGCAGCTTAGGAGTACGGACAGGGGGAAGGAACACTGAAGCTTTCTTT,CASSLGVRTGGRNTEAFF
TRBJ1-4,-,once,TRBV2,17,TGTGCCAGCAGTGAAGGGCTCGGTTGGGGGGCTAATGAAAAACTGTTTTTT,CASSEGLGWGANEKLFF
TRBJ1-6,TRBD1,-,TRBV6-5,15,TGTGCCAGCAGTCCCCAGGGACAGGCGAATTCACCCCTCCACTTT,CASSPQGQANSPLHF
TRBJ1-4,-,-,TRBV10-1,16,TGCGCCAGCAGTGAGCGGGGACAACTGCCAAATGAAAAACTGTTTTTT,CASSERGQLPNEKLFF
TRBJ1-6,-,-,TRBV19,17,TGTGCCAGTAGCCCTACCCCAAGACAGTCCTATAATTCACCCCTCCACTTT,CASSPTPRQSYNSPLHF
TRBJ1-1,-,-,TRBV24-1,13,TGTGCCACCCGCTCAACAGGATACACTGAAGCTTTCTTT,CATRSTGYTEAFF